This T cell receptor beta chain was captured in a study of cytomegalovirus exposure and HLA in healthy donors. General observations from the study: Among TCR sequences, most were rare, though some public TCRs appeared in many donors.

In the case of this clone: Its matching antigen is unknown.

The CDR3 is 15 amino acids. Trimming left V 2 bases short and J 2 bases short, with 10 bases between. The germline V gene has CDR1 LNHDA and CDR2 SQIVND (reference sequence). Use of 60 Vbeta and 13 Jbeta primers characterized the PCR. The protocol was immunoSEQ multiplex PCR, while the TCRdb copy is restricted to in-frame clones and leaves out a portion. The sample holds over 100,000 clones; approximately 80% are singletons and the top ten take 4.2%. The J gene is TRBJ1-5, the V gene TRBV19, with D tentatively TRBD1 (6 bases). Sequences were obtained from PBMCs. This receptor was obtained from a male donor in good health and CMV-seropositive. The CDR3 nucleotides read TGTGCCAGTAGTATATGGGGGCAGGGCAATCAGCCCCAGCATTTT. Encoded protein: CASSIWGQGNQPQHF.